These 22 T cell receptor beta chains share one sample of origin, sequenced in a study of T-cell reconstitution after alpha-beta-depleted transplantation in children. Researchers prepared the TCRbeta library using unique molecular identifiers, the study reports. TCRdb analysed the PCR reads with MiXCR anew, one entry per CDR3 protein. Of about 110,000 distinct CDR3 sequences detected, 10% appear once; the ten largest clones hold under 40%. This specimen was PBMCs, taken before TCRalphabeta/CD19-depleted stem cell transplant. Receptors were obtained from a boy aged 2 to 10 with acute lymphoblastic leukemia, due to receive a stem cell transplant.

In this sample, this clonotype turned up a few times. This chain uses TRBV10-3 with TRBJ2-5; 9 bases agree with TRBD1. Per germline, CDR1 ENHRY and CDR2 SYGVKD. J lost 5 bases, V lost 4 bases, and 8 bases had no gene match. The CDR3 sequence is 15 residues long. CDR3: CAISGTGALSETQYF. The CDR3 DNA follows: TGTGCCATCAGTGGGACAGGGGCCTTAAGTGAGACCCAGTACTTC.

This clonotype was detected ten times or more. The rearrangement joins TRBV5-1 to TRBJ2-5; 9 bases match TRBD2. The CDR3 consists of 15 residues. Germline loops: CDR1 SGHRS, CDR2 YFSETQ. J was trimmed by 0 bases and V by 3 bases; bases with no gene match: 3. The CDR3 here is CASSSTSGYQETQYF. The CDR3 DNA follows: TGCGCCAGCAGCTCGACTAGCGGCTACCAAGAGACCCAGTACTTC.

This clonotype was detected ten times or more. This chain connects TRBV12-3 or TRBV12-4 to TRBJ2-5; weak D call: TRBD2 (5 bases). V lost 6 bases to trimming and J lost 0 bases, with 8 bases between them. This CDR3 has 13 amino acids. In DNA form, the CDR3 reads TGTGCCAGCAGCCAGCGGAACCAAGAGACCCAGTACTTC. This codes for CASSQRNQETQYF.

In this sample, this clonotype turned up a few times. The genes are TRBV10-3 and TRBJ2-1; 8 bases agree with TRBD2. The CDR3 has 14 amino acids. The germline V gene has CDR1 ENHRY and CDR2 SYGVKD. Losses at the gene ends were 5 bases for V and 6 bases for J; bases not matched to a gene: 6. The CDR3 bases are TGTGCCATCAGTCCGGGACTAGGCGCCAATGAGCAGTTCTTC. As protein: CAISPGLGANEQFF.

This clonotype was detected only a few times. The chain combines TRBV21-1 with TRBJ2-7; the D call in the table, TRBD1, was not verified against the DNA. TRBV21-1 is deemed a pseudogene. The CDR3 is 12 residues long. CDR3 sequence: CASSKVGGEQYF. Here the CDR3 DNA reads TGTGCCAGCAGCAAAGTGGGCGGGGAGCAGTACTTC.

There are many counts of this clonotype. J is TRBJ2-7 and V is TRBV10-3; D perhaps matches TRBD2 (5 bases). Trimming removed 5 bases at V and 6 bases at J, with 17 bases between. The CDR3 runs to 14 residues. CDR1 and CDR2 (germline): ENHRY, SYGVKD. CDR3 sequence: CAISSPERGLEQYF. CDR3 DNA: TGTGCCATCAGTTCACCGGAGCGAGGACTCGAGCAGTACTTC.

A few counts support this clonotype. For the CDR3, the DNA is TGTGCCAGCAGCCAATTTGGACTAGCGGGAGGGGCCGGCCCGAACACCGGGGAGCTGTTTTTT. It codes for CASSQFGLAGGAGPNTGELFF. The chain employs TRBV3-1 and TRBJ2-2; TRBD2 agrees at 15 bases. Looked up from germline, CDR1 is LGHDT and CDR2 is YNNKEL (reference sequence). The ends lost 2 bases at V and 0 bases at J; junction bases unmatched: 10. CDR3 length: 21 residues.

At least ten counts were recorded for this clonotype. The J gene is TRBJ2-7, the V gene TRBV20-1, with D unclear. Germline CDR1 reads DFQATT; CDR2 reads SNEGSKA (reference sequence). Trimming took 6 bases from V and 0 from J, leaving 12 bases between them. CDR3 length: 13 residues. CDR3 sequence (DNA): TGCAGTGCCCCTGCCATCTTCTCCTACGAGCAGTACTTC. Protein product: CSAPAIFSYEQYF.

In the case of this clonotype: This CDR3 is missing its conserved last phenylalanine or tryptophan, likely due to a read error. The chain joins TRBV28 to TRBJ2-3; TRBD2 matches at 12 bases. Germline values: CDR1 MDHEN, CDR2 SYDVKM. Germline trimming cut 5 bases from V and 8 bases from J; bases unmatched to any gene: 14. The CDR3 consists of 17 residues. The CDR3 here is CASSGRLAGEFWGTQYS. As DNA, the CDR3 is TGTGCCAGCAGTGGAAGACTAGCGGGAGAATTTTGGGGTACGCAGTATTCT.

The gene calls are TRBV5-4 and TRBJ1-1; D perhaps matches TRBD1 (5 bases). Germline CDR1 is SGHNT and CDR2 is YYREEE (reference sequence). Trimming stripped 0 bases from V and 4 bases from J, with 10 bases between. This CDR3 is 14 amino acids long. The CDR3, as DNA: TGTGCCAGCAGCTTGGAGGCAGGGCCCACTGAAGCTTTCTTT. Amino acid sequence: CASSLEAGPTEAFF.

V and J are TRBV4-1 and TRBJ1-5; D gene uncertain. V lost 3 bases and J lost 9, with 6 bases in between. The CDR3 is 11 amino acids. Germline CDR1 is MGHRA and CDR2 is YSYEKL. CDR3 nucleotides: TGCGCCAGCAGCCAGACCGGGCCCCAGCATTTT. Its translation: CASSQTGPQHF.

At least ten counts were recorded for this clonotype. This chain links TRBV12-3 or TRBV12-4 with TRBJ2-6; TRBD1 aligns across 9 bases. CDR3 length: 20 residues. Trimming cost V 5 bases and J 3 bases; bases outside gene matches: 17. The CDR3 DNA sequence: TGTGCCAGCAGTCTAAGATTAACACAGGGGGCGGCTAGTGGGGCCAACGTCCTGACTTTC. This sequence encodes CASSLRLTQGAASGANVLTF.

CDR3 sequence reads: CATSDSTSGRVTVEQFF. The CDR3 DNA is TGTGCCACCAGTGACTCGACTAGCGGGAGGGTGACGGTTGAGCAGTTCTTC. The rearrangement joins TRBV24-1 to TRBJ2-1, with 14 bases matching TRBD2. V shed 4 bases, J shed 9 bases, and the junction held 10 bases outside the gene matches. The CDR3 extends over 17 amino acids. The germline gives CDR1 KGHDR, CDR2 SFDVKD.

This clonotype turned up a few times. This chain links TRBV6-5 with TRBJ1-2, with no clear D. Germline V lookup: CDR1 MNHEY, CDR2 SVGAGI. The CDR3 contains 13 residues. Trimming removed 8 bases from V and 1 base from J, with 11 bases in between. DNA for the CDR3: TGTGCCAGCCACCCGGAGTTTAACTATGGCTACACCTTC. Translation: CASHPEFNYGYTF.

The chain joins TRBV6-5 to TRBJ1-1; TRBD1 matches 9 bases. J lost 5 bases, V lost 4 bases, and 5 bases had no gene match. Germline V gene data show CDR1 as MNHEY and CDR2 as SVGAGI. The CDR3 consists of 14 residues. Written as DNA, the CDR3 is TGTGCCAGCAGTTTTGTGACAGGGGGTACTGAAGCTTTCTTT. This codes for CASSFVTGGTEAFF.

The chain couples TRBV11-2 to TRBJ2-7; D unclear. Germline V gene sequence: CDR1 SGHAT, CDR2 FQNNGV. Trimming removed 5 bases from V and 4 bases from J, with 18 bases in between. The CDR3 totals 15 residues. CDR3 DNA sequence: TGTGCCAGCAGCCCCCGGACCGCTGTGAGTTACGAGCAGTACTTC. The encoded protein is CASSPRTAVSYEQYF.

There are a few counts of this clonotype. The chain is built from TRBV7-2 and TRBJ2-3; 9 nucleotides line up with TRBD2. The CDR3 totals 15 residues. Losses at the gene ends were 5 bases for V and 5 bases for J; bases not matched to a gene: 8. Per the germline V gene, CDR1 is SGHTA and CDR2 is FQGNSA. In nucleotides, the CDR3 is TGTGCCAGCAGCGCGACTAGCGGAGATGGAGATACGCAGTATTTT. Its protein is CASSATSGDGDTQYF.

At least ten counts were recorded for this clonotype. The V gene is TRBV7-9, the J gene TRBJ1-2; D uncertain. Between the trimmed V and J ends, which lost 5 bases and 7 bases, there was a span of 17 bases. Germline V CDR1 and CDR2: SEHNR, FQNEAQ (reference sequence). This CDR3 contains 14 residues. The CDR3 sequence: CASSPPTVTGGYTF. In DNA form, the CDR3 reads TGTGCCAGCAGCCCCCCGACCGTCACGGGTGGCTACACCTTC.

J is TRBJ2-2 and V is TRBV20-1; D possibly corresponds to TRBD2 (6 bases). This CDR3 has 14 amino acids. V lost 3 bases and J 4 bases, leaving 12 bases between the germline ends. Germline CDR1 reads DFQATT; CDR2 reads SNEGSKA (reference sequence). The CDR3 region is CSARGRDPTGELFF. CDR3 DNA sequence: TGCAGTGCTAGGGGGCGGGACCCCACCGGGGAGCTGTTTTTT.

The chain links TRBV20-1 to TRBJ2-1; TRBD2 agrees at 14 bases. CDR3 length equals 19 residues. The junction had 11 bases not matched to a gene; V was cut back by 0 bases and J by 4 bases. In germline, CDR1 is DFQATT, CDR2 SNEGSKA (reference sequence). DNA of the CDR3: TGCAGTGCTAGAGATCCAGGGACTAGCGGGAGTGGAGCGTACAATGAGCAGTTCTTC. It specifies CSARDPGTSGSGAYNEQFF.

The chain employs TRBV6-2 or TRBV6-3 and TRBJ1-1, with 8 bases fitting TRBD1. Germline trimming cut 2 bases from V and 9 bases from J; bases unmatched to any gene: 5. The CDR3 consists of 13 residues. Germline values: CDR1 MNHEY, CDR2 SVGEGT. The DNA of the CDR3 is TGTGCCAGCAGTTACCAGGGACAGGTAAAAGCTTTCTTT. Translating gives CASSYQGQVKAFF.

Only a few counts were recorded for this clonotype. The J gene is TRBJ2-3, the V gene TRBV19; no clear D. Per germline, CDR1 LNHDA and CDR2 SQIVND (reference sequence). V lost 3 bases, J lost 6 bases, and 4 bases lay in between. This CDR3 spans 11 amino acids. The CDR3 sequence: CASSIEDTQYF. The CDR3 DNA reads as TGTGCCAGTAGTATCGAGGATACGCAGTATTTT.